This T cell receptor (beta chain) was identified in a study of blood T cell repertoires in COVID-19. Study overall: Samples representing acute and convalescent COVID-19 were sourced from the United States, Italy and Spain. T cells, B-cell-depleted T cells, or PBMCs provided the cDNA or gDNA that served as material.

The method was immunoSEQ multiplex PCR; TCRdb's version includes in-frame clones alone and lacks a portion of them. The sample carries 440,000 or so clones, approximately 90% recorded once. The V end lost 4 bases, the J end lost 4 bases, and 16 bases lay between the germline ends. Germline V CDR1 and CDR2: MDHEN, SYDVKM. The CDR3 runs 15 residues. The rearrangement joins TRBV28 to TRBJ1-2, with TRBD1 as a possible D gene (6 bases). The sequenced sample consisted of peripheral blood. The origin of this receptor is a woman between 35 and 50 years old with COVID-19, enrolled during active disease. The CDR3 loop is CASSSRTGMGYGYTF. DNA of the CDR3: TGTGCCAGCAGTTCAAGAACAGGGATGGGCTATGGCTACACCTTC.